What follows are 23 T cell receptor beta chains derived from one specimen sequenced in a study of cytomegalovirus exposure and HLA in healthy donors. PCR employed 60 Vbeta and 13 Jbeta primers. The protocol was immunoSEQ multiplex PCR, while the TCRdb copy is restricted to in-frame clones and leaves out a portion. The profile covers about 160,000 clones, with about 76% appearing a single time and about 2.1% taken by the ten largest. The sample comprised PBMCs. These receptors were obtained from a female donor in good health and CMV-seronegative.

The chain links TRBV7-8 to TRBJ2-1, with 10 bases lining up with TRBD2. CDR1 and CDR2 (germline): SGHVS, FQNEAQ. The CDR3 has 14 residues. V was pared by 6 bases and J by 9 bases, with 8 bases of the junction left unmatched. DNA of the CDR3: TGTGCCAGCAGTTTAAGCGGGAGGGCCGGTGAGCAGTTCTTC. As protein: CASSLSGRAGEQFF.

The chain uses TRBV9 and TRBJ1-3; D call uncertain. From germline, CDR1 is SGDLS and CDR2 YYNGEE. The germline V and J ends were trimmed by 2 bases and 12 bases, with 21 bases remaining between them. The CDR3 loop spans 15 amino acids. CDR3 sequence (DNA): TGTGCCAGCAGCGTCACGGGTTTAGGAGGACGTGGCATATATTTT. Translation gives CASSVTGLGGRGIYF. Full variable domain (outside the CDR3, taken from reference TRBV9 and TRBJ1-3): DSGVTQTPKHLITATGQRVTLRCSPRSGDLSVYWYQQSLDQGLQFLIQYYNGEERAKGNILERFSAQQFPDLHSELNLSSLELGDSALYFCASSVTGLGGRGIYFGEGSWLTVV.

V and J are TRBV2 and TRBJ1-4; 7 positions agree with TRBD1. The V and J ends lost 8 bases and 5 bases, in that order; junction bases with no gene match: 8. Germline CDR1 is SNHLY and CDR2 is FYNNEI. The CDR3 totals 14 residues. The CDR3 region has the DNA TGTGCCAGCTTGTGGGACAGATGGAATGAAAAACTGTTTTTT. It encodes CASLWDRWNEKLFF.

Worth noting for this clone: Other DNA variants within this sample encode the same CDR3. V and J are TRBV4-1 and TRBJ1-3; 9 nucleotides align to TRBD1. The CDR3 is 16 residues long. Germline V gene sequence: CDR1 MGHRA, CDR2 YSYEKL. Trimming took 1 base from V and 2 from J; bases not matched to a gene: 3. CDR3 DNA: TGCGCCAGCAGCCAAGCCGGGACAGGGACTGGAAACACCATATATTTT. It codes for CASSQAGTGTGNTIYF.

J is TRBJ1-1 and V is TRBV5-5; no clear D. From germline, CDR1 is SGHKS and CDR2 YYEKEE (reference sequence). The CDR3 has 11 residues. Between the trimmed V and J ends, which lost 3 bases and 3 bases, there was a span of 3 bases. Written as DNA, the CDR3 is TGTGCCAGCAGCTCCTACACTGAAGCTTTCTTT. Translated: CASSSYTEAFF.

The chain is built from TRBV5-1 and TRBJ1-5; D gene uncertain. This CDR3 contains 15 residues. CDR1 is SGHRS, CDR2 YFSETQ, per germline. The V end lost 2 bases, the J end lost 3 bases, and 12 bases lay between the germline ends. CDR3 sequence: CASSFGGSTNQPQHF. The CDR3 DNA is TGCGCCAGCAGCTTTGGCGGTTCCACCAATCAGCCCCAGCATTTT. The full variable domain, completed using reference TRBV5-1 and TRBJ1-5, is KAGVTQTPRYLIKTRGQQVTLSCSPISGHRSVSWYQQTPGQGLQFLFEYFSETQRNKGNFPGRFSGRQFSNSRSEMNVSTLELGDSALYLCASSFGGSTNQPQHFGDGTRLSIL.

In its sample, this clone was seen a few times. The chain joins TRBV4-1 to TRBJ1-3; possible D gene TRBD1, 5 bases. The CDR3 has 17 amino acids. CDR1 and CDR2 from the germline V gene are MGHRA and YSYEKL. V lost 0 bases and J 8 bases, leaving 20 bases between the germline ends. Here the CDR3 reads CASSQDQGMRFWDTIYF. CDR3 DNA: TGCGCCAGCAGCCAAGATCAGGGAATGAGGTTTTGGGACACCATATATTTT.

This clone was counted between two and nine times. The V and J genes are TRBV6-5 and TRBJ1-4, with D possibly TRBD1 on 5 matching bases. CDR3 length equals 15 residues. Germline-derived CDR1 and CDR2 are MNHEY and SVGAGI. The V gene lost 2 bases and the J gene lost 6 bases, with 13 bases spanning the gap. For the CDR3, the DNA is TGTGCCAGCAGTTACAGTTCGGGGGGGGATGAAAAACTGTTTTTT. This encodes CASSYSSGGDEKLFF.

In this sample, this clone turned up once. The chain couples TRBV12-5 to TRBJ1-5, with D possibly being TRBD1 (6 bases). The V gene lost 2 bases and the J gene lost 2 bases, with 13 bases spanning the gap. This CDR3 is 16 amino acids long. Germline V CDR1 and CDR2: LGHNT, FRNRAP. This chain's CDR3 is CASGLWTVGGNQPQHF. CDR3 in DNA: TGTGCTAGTGGTTTGTGGACAGTTGGGGGCAATCAGCCCCAGCATTTT.

V is TRBV9 and J is TRBJ1-2, with D perhaps TRBD1 (6 bases). V dropped 3 bases and J dropped 7 bases, with 16 bases sitting between them. CDR3 length: 14 residues. CDR1 SGDLS and CDR2 YYNGEE come from the germline V gene. The CDR3 reads CASSGGGAAVGYTF. In nucleotides, the CDR3 is TGTGCCAGCAGCGGAGGGGGTGCGGCGGTTGGCTACACCTTC.

This chain uses TRBV19 with TRBJ2-7; perhaps TRBD1 as D (5 bases). V dropped 10 bases and J dropped 4 bases, with 23 bases sitting between them. This CDR3 is 15 amino acids long. From germline, CDR1 is LNHDA and CDR2 SQIVND (reference sequence). The CDR3 is CATSRDSRVPYEQYF. The DNA of the CDR3 is TGTGCCACCAGCCGAGACAGTAGAGTTCCTTACGAGCAGTACTTC.

This chain links TRBV7-3 with TRBJ1-1, with TRBD1 as a possible D gene (5 bases). Trimming pared 8 bases from V and 3 bases from J, leaving 13 bases between. There are 13 residues in the CDR3. The germline V gene has CDR1 SGHTA and CDR2 FQGTGA. The CDR3 is CASSLSRDTEAFF. Here the CDR3 DNA reads TGTGCCAGCTCCCTCAGCAGGGACACTGAAGCTTTCTTT.

This clone has more than one count but fewer than ten. The chain links TRBV5-4 to TRBJ2-3; D gene ambiguous. V lost 1 base to trimming and J lost 4 bases, with 4 bases between them. CDR1 and CDR2 (germline): SGHNT, YYREEE (reference sequence). The CDR3 is made up of 12 amino acids. The CDR3 loop is CASSLRADTQYF. In DNA, the CDR3 is TGTGCCAGCAGCTTGCGGGCAGATACGCAGTATTTT.

The chain employs TRBV5-1 and TRBJ1-3; D ambiguous. The CDR3 sequence is 15 residues long. Germline values: CDR1 SGHRS, CDR2 YFSETQ. V gave up 2 bases and J gave up 4 bases, with 13 bases separating them. The CDR3 nucleotides read TGCGCCAGCAGCTTATTGACGGGGAAAGGAAACACCATATATTTT. Translated: CASSLLTGKGNTIYF.

The V and J genes are TRBV7-9 and TRBJ2-7; D unclear. CDR3 length: 16 amino acids. Germline loops: CDR1 SEHNR, CDR2 FQNEAQ (reference sequence). V lost 4 bases and J lost 0, with 16 bases in between. CDR3 amino acids: CASSSYGTADSYEQYF. DNA of the CDR3: TGTGCCAGCAGCTCTTATGGCACAGCCGACTCCTACGAGCAGTACTTC.

J is TRBJ1-2 and V is TRBV10-1; TRBD1 matches 7 bases. The V gene's germline CDR1 is WNHNN and CDR2 SYGVQD (reference sequence). V lost 2 bases to trimming and J lost 3 bases; unmatched junction nucleotides: 0. This CDR3 spans 13 amino acids. CDR3 DNA sequence: TGCGCCAGCAGTGAGGGGACAGACTATGGCTACACCTTC. Its protein product is CASSEGTDYGYTF.

The rearrangement links TRBV6-1 to TRBJ2-1; TRBD2 matches 10 bases. After removal of 2 bases from V and 10 bases from J, the junction contained 8 bases not matched to a gene. From germline, CDR1 is MNHNS and CDR2 SASEGT. The CDR3 runs to 15 residues. CDR3 sequence reads: CASSENLAGVKEQFF. CDR3 bases: TGTGCCAGCAGTGAAAACCTAGCGGGAGTAAAGGAGCAGTTCTTC.

The chain employs TRBV6-6 and TRBJ1-1; D remains unclear. The V gene's germline CDR1 is MNHNY and CDR2 SVGAGI (reference sequence). Trimming shortened V by 2 bases and J by 11 bases, and 15 bases separated the two germline ends. The CDR3 is 13 amino acids. The CDR3 region has the DNA TGTGCCAGCAGTTACACCGGGATCCCGTCCGCTTTCTTT. Encoded protein: CASSYTGIPSAFF.

The chain joins TRBV7-6 to TRBJ2-7; TRBD2 agrees at 10 bases. The CDR3 contains 13 residues. J was trimmed by 13 bases and V by 1 base; bases with no gene match: 7. Germline V gene lookup returns CDR1 SGHVS and CDR2 FNYEAQ. The CDR3 coding sequence is TGTGCCAGCAGCTTAGAGCCTAGCGGGAGTTTATACTTC. It translates to CASSLEPSGSLYF.

The chain joins TRBV6-5 to TRBJ1-2, with D unresolved. The V and J ends lost 0 bases and 4 bases respectively, with 6 bases between them. The CDR3 contains 13 residues. CDR1 and CDR2 (germline): MNHEY, SVGAGI. The CDR3 nucleotides read TGTGCCAGCAGTTACTCTGAGAGCTATGGCTACACCTTC. The encoded protein is CASSYSESYGYTF.

The rearrangement uses TRBV7-9 and TRBJ1-1, with 7 nucleotides matching TRBD1. The CDR3 sequence is 12 residues long. Unmatched junction bases numbered 0, after V lost 4 bases and J lost 4 bases. CDR1 is SEHNR, CDR2 FQNEAQ, per germline (reference sequence). CDR3 sequence reads: CASSSGGTEAFF. DNA for the CDR3: TGTGCCAGCAGCTCAGGGGGCACTGAAGCTTTCTTT.

This clone has just one count. At one end, the junction sequence differs from germline, possibly due to a read error. The sample contains more than one DNA sequence encoding this CDR3. The V call is TRBV10-1, the J call TRBJ1-2; no clear D gene. The CDR3 spans 13 residues. Germline V gene lookup returns CDR1 WNHNN and CDR2 SYGVQD (reference sequence). CDR3 nucleotide sequence: TGCGCCAGCAGTGAGTCGTTAGTCTATGGTTACACCTTC. Translated: CASSESLVYGYTF.

The rearrangement links TRBV7-2 to TRBJ2-6, with D maybe TRBD2 (5 bases). Germline-derived CDR1 and CDR2 are SGHTA and FQGNSA. Trimming took 5 bases from V and 0 from J, leaving 14 bases between them. This CDR3 has 17 residues. The CDR3 region has the DNA TGTGCCAGCAGCCCTCGGGGATCCACCTCTGGGGCCAACGTCCTGACTTTC. As protein: CASSPRGSTSGANVLTF.